The T cell receptor (beta chain) described here comes from a study of human T cells and chemical hapten exposure. Study background: Diagnoses of alopecia areata, totalis or universalis occurred in mostly female patients. Minor pooled library volume differences mainly drove per-sample TCR yield variation.

V dropped 4 bases and J dropped 6; count of bases not matched to a gene: 8. The CDR3 contains 15 residues. The V gene's germline CDR1 is SGHTA and CDR2 FQGTGA. Time point described: patch test 1, 2 weeks after DPC sensitization. Specified treatment: therapeutic diphenylcyclopropenone sensitization with weekly scalp DPC. Patch tests were applied only after blood draws. This clonotype was observed at least ten times. Its specificity is unknown. The study's findings and limits: TCRs exceeding 1 in 1000 frequency stayed unchanged with DPC sensitization.

MiXCR, applied by TCRdb to the RACE reads, yields one record per CDR3 protein. The repertoire holds 75,000 to 100,000 distinct CDR3 sequences, with 9.5% to 15% as singletons. V is TRBV7-3 and J is TRBJ2-7, with 11 bases fitting TRBD2. This TCR was sampled from a woman in her thirties or forties with alopecia areata. Some clones in this sample may be carry-over from other donors' samples. The specimen was whole blood, collected in connection with sensitization to the hapten diphenylcyclopropenone (DPC). CDR3 sequence reads: CASSWIAGGVREQYF. CDR3 nucleotides: TGTGCCAGCAGCTGGATAGCGGGAGGGGTCCGCGAGCAGTACTTC.